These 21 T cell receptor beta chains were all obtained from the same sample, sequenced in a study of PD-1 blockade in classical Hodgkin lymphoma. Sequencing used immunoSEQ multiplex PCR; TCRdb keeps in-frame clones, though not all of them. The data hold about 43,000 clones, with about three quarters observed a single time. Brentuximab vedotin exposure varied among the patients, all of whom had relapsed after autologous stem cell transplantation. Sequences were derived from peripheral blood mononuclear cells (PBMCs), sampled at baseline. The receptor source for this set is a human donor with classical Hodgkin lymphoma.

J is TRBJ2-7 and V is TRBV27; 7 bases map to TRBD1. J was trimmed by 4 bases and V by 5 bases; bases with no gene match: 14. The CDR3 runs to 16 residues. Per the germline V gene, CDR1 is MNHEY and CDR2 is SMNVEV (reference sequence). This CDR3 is CASSPSGGDLTYEQYF. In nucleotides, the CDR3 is TGTGCCAGCAGTCCCTCAGGGGGAGACCTCACTTACGAGCAGTACTTC.

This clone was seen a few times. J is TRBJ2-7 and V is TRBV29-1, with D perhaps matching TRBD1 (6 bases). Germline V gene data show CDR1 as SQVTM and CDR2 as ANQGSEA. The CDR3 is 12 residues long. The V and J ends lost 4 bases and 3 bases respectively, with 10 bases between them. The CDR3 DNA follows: TGCAGCGTTGGGGACACCTACTACGAGCAGTACTTC. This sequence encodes CSVGDTYYEQYF.

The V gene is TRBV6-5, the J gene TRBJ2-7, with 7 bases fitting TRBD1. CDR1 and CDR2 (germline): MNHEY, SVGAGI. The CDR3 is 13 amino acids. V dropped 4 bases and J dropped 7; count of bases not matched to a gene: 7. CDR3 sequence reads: CASSSLYRGEQYF. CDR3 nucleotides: TGTGCCAGCAGTTCCCTTTACAGGGGTGAGCAGTACTTC.

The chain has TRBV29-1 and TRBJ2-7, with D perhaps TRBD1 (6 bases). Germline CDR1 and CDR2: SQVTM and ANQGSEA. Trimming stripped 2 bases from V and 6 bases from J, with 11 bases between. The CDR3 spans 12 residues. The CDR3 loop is CSVETGFGEQYF. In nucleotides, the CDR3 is TGCAGCGTTGAAACAGGGTTCGGCGAGCAGTACTTC.

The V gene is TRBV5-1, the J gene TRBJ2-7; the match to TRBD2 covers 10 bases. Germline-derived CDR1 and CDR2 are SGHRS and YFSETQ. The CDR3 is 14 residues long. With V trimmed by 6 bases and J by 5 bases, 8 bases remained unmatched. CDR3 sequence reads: CASTSSGGFDEQYF. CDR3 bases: TGCGCCAGCACGTCTAGCGGGGGATTTGACGAGCAGTACTTC.

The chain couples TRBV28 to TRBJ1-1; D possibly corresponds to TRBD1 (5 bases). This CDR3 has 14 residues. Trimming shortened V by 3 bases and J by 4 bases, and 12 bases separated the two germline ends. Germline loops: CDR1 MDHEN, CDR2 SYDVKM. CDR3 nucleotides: TGTGCCAGCAGTTTCAGGGTAGTGGGCACTGAAGCTTTCTTT. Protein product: CASSFRVVGTEAFF.

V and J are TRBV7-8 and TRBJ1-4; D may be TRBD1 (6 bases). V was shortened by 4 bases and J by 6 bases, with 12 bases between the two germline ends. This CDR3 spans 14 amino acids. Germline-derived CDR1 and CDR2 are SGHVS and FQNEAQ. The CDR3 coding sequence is TGTGCCAGCAGCTCACGGGCAGGGGATGAAAAACTGTTTTTT. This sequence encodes CASSSRAGDEKLFF.

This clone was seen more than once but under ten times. The CDR3 protein is CASIGTGANTEAFF. DNA of the CDR3: TGTGCCAGCATTGGGACAGGGGCGAACACTGAAGCTTTCTTT. The chain carries TRBV6-1 and TRBJ1-1; 10 bases agree with TRBD1. CDR1 is MNHNS, CDR2 SASEGT, per germline. V lost 7 bases, J lost 1 base, and 3 bases stayed unmatched. This CDR3 contains 14 residues.

Written as DNA, the CDR3 is TGCGCCAGCAGGACCCAGGGTGCCGAGACCCAGTACTTC. Protein product: CASRTQGAETQYF. The rearrangement links TRBV10-2 to TRBJ2-5; D may be TRBD1 (5 bases). The CDR3 extends over 13 amino acids. Germline lookup yields CDR1 WSHSY and CDR2 SAAADI. V lost 6 bases and J lost 5, with 13 bases in between.

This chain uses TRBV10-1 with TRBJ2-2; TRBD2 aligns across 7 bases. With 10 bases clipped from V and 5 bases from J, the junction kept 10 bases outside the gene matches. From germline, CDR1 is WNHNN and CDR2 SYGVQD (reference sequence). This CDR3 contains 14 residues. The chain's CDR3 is CAIREAGETGELFF. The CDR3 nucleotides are TGCGCCATACGGGAGGCGGGAGAAACCGGGGAGCTGTTTTTT.

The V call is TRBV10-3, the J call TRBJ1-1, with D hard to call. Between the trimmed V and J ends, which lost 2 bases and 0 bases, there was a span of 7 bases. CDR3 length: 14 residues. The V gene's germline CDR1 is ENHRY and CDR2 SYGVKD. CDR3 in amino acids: CAISEGSLNTEAFF. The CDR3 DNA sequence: TGTGCCATCAGTGAGGGCAGCTTGAACACTGAAGCTTTCTTT.

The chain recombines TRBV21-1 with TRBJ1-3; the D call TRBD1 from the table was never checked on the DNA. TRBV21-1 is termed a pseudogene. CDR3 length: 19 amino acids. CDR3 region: CASSKGYRIRQGSGNTIYF. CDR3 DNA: TGTGCCAGCAGCAAGGGCTACCGCATAAGACAGGGCTCTGGAAACACCATATATTTT.

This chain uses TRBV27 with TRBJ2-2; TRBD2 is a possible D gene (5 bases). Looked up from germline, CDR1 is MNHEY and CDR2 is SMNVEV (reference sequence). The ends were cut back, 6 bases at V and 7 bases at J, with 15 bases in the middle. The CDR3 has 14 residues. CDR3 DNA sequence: TGTGCCAGCAGCTTCCGGCCGGGGATCGGGGAGCTGTTTTTT. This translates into CASSFRPGIGELFF.

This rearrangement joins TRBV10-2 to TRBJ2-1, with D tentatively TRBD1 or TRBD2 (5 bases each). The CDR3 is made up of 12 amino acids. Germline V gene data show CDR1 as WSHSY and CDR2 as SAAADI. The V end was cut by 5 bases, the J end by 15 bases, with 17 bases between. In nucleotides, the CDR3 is TGCGCCAGCAGTTCCACCCGGGACCGGGTGTTCTTC. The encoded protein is CASSSTRDRVFF.

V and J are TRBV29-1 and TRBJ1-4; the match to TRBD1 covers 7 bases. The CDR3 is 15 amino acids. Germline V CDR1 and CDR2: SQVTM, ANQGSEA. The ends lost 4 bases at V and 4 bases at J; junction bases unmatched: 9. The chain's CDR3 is CSVAGTGVGNEKLFF. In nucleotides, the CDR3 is TGCAGCGTTGCAGGAACAGGGGTGGGTAATGAAAAACTGTTTTTT.

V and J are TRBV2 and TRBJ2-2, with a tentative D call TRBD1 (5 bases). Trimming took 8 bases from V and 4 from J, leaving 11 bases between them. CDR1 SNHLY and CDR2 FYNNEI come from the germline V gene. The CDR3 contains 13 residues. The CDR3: CASAGKFTGELFF. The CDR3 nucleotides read TGTGCCAGCGCAGGGAAATTCACCGGGGAGCTGTTTTTT.

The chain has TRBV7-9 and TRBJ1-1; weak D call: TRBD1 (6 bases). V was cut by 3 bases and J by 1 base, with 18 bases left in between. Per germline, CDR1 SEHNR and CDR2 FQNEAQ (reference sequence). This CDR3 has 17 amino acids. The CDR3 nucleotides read TGTGCCAGCAGCTTCTTGCCACCGACAGGCGGGAACACTGAAGCTTTCTTT. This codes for CASSFLPPTGGNTEAFF. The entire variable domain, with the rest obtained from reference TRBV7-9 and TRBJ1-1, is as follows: DTGVSQNPRHKITKRGQNVTFRCDPISEHNRLYWYRQTLGQGPEFLTYFQNEAQLEKSRLLSDRFSAERPKGSFSTLEIQRTEQGDSAMYLCASSFLPPTGGNTEAFFGQGTRLTVV.

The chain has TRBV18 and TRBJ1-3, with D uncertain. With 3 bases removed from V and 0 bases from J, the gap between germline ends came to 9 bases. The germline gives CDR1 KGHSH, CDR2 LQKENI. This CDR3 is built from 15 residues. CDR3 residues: CASSPYVVSGNTIYF. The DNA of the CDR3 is TGTGCCAGCTCACCCTACGTTGTCTCTGGAAACACCATATATTTT.

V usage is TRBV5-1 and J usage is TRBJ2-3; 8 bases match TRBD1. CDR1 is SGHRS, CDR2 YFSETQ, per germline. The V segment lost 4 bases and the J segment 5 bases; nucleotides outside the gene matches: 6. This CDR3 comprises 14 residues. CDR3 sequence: CASSLGTGRDTQYF. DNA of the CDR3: TGCGCCAGCAGCCTGGGGACAGGCAGAGATACGCAGTATTTT.

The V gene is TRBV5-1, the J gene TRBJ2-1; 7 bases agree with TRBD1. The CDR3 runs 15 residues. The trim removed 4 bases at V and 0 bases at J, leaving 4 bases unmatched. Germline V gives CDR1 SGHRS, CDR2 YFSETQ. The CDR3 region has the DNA TGCGCCAGCAGCCCCACAGGGGACTCCTACAATGAGCAGTTCTTC. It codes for CASSPTGDSYNEQFF.

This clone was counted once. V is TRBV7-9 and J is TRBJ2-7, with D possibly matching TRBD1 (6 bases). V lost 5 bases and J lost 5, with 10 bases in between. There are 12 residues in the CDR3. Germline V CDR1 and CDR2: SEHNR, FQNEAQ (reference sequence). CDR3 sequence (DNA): TGTGCCAGCAGCCATCAGGGGAACGAGCAGTACTTC. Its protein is CASSHQGNEQYF.